The 3 T cell receptor beta chains below come from one sample, sequenced in a study of blood T cell repertoires in COVID-19. Generated by immunoSEQ multiplex PCR, the TCRdb table keeps only in-frame clones and is missing some. This table holds more than 100,000 clones, approximately 90% found once. Sequenced: peripheral blood. The receptors were gathered from a man aged 45-65 years with active or convalescent COVID-19.

V gene TRBV10-2 combines with J gene TRBJ2-4, with 7 bases that match TRBD2. Per the germline V gene, CDR1 is WSHSY and CDR2 is SAAADI. With 2 bases clipped from V and 14 bases from J, the junction kept 18 bases outside the gene matches. There are 16 residues in the CDR3. The CDR3 is CASSEPTPAGVGSKYF. The CDR3 coding sequence is TGCGCCAGCAGTGAGCCAACCCCCGCGGGAGTGGGGAGTAAGTACTTC.

The chain combines TRBV10-3 with TRBJ2-5; D is possibly TRBD2 (5 bases). CDR3 length equals 16 residues. Germline values: CDR1 ENHRY, CDR2 SYGVKD. V dropped 0 bases and J dropped 2 bases, with 13 bases sitting between them. CDR3 nucleotides: TGTGCCATCAGTGAGTCTGGTGGCGGGCAACAAGAGACCCAGTACTTC. Protein sequence: CAISESGGGQQETQYF.

The chain recombines TRBV27 with TRBJ1-6; the match to TRBD1 covers 8 bases. Germline trimming cut 1 base from V and 6 bases from J; bases unmatched to any gene: 5. The CDR3 contains 16 residues. Germline-derived CDR1 and CDR2 are MNHEY and SMNVEV (reference sequence). CDR3 bases: TGTGCCAGCAGTTTATTAGGGACAGGACTTAATTCACCCCTCCACTTT. This translates into CASSLLGTGLNSPLHF.